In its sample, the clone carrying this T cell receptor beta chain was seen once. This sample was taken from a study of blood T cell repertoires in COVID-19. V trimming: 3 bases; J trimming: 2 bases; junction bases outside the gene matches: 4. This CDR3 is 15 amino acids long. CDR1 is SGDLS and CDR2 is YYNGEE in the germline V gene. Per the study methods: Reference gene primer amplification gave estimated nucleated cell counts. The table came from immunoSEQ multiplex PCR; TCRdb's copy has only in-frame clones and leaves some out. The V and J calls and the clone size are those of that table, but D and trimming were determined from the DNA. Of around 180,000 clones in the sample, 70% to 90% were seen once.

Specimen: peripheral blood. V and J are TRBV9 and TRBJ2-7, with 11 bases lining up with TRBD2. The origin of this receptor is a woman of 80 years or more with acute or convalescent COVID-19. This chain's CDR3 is CASSAGLAGTYEQYF. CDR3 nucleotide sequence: TGTGCCAGCAGCGCCGGACTAGCGGGCACCTACGAGCAGTACTTC. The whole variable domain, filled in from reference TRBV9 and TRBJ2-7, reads DSGVTQTPKHLITATGQRVTLRCSPRSGDLSVYWYQQSLDQGLQFLIQYYNGEERAKGNILERFSAQQFPDLHSELNLSSLELGDSALYFCASSAGLAGTYEQYFGPGTRLTVT.